The source of this T cell receptor (beta chain) is a study of neurological immune-mediated disorders. CDR1 is SQVTM, CDR2 ANQGSEA, per germline. CDR3 size: 14 residues. The ends lost 4 bases at V and 4 bases at J; junction bases unmatched: 8. The table lists this clonotype with many counts. The antigen is not known. The cDNA was synthesized by 5'RACE incorporating 10-nucleotide random UMIs. Via MiXCR, TCRdb re-called the 5' RACE reads, giving one row per CDR3 protein. The sample shows some 77,000 distinct CDR3 sequences, roughly an eighth of them seen only once. As to time point: longitudinal time-point 1 (baseline). Study-wide points: CDR3 amino acid sequences of expanded clones were not shared across subjects, a result suggesting private repertoires in all groups.

Input material: PBMCs. The V and J genes are TRBV29-1 and TRBJ2-3, with TRBD1 identical over 7 bases. This sequence was found in a female donor with HTLV-1-associated myelopathy (HAM/TSP). The DNA of the CDR3 is TGCAGCGTTGTTAGACAGGGTGTCCCAGATACGCAGTATTTT. Protein product: CSVVRQGVPDTQYF.